The 14 T cell receptor beta chains reported below all come from one sample, sequenced in a study of long-term antiretroviral therapy in people with HIV. Run at survey level, the immunoSEQ assay was version v3.0. The data were produced by immunoSEQ multiplex PCR, yet TCRdb's version contains in-frame clones alone and is incomplete. The table shows 30,000 to 40,000 clones, with 65% to 75% occurring only once. Specimen: unsorted PBMCs, collected 3 years after starting antiretroviral therapy. These receptors all stem from a man between 45 and 60 years old with HIV.

The chain joins TRBV7-9 to TRBJ1-1, with D perhaps matching TRBD1 (5 bases). This CDR3 is built from 15 residues. Germline-derived CDR1 and CDR2 are SEHNR and FQNEAQ (reference sequence). Trimming took off 2 bases at V and 3 bases at J, with 13 bases between the two ends. CDR3: CASSLNGAGYTEAFF. CDR3 nucleotides: TGTGCCAGCAGCTTAAATGGAGCAGGGTACACTGAAGCTTTCTTT.

Turning to this clone: At one end the junction does not follow the germline gene, possibly because of a read error. This sequence joins TRBV5-1 and TRBJ2-7, with 10 bases lining up with TRBD1. Germline V gives CDR1 SGHRS, CDR2 YFSETQ. The CDR3 length is 11 residues. The CDR3 region is CASLDRDRGFF. CDR3 in DNA: TGCGCCAGCCTTGACCGGGACAGGGGTTTCTTC.

J is TRBJ1-1 and V is TRBV5-1, with D perhaps TRBD1 (5 bases). The V gene lost 3 bases and the J gene lost 2 bases, with 8 bases spanning the gap. CDR3 length: 13 amino acids. The V gene's germline CDR1 is SGHRS and CDR2 YFSETQ. CDR3 DNA sequence: TGCGCCAGCAGCTGGACAAGAAACACTGAAGCTTTCTTT. Protein product: CASSWTRNTEAFF.

CDR3: CASSPGTGGSTGGYTF. The CDR3 DNA follows: TGTGCCAGCAGCCCCGGGACAGGGGGTTCCACGGGAGGCTACACCTTC. The chain couples TRBV9 to TRBJ1-2, with TRBD1 identical over 11 bases. The V gene end was trimmed by 4 bases and the J gene end by 8 bases; junction bases not matched to a gene: 13. CDR1 and CDR2 (germline): SGDLS, YYNGEE. The CDR3 length is 16 residues.

Here the CDR3 reads CASSQRAGTTKNIQYF. The CDR3 region has the DNA TGCGCCAGCAGCCAGAGGGCCGGGACTACCAAAAACATTCAGTACTTC. The rearrangement uses TRBV4-3 and TRBJ2-4; the match to TRBD2 covers 7 bases. Trimming removed 3 bases from V and 2 bases from J; junction bases left unmatched: 7. Germline-derived CDR1 and CDR2 are LGHNA and YSLEER. CDR3 size: 16 residues.

The chain combines TRBV7-2 with TRBJ2-1, with a tentative D call TRBD2 (5 bases). The CDR3 covers 14 residues. Germline V gene sequence: CDR1 SGHTA, CDR2 FQGNSA. V dropped 2 bases and J dropped 7 bases, with 12 bases sitting between them. CDR3 sequence (DNA): TGTGCCAGCAGCTTATCGAGGGAGCAAAATGAGCAGTTCTTC. Translation: CASSLSREQNEQFF.

The rearrangement links TRBV11-2 to TRBJ1-2; 7 bases are a match to TRBD1. Germline V gene data show CDR1 as SGHAT and CDR2 as FQNNGV. This CDR3 is built from 13 residues. V shed 4 bases, J shed 4 bases, and the junction held 3 bases outside the gene matches. The CDR3 DNA reads TGTGCCAGCAGCTCTCGACAGGGCTATGGCTACACCTTC. This sequence encodes CASSSRQGYGYTF.

The chain combines TRBV14 with TRBJ2-5; perhaps TRBD2 as D (6 bases). This CDR3 contains 13 residues. Trimming removed 3 bases from V and 4 bases from J, with 9 bases in between. From germline, CDR1 is SGHDN and CDR2 FVKESK. The CDR3 protein is CASSHRERETQYF. In DNA, the CDR3 is TGTGCCAGCAGCCACCGGGAGCGAGAGACCCAGTACTTC.

The chain has TRBV5-1 and TRBJ2-5; D perhaps matches TRBD1 (6 bases). The V gene's germline CDR1 is SGHRS and CDR2 YFSETQ. The CDR3 covers 14 residues. V was trimmed by 4 bases and J by 2 bases, leaving 12 bases between them. CDR3 sequence (DNA): TGCGCCAGCAGCGAAGGACAGCAACAAGAGACCCAGTACTTC. The encoded protein is CASSEGQQQETQYF.

The chain is built from TRBV27 and TRBJ2-5; TRBD1 or TRBD2 may be the D gene (6 bases each). The J call may be mistaken, given a closer DNA end match to TRBJ2-7. CDR1 is MNHEY, CDR2 SMNVEV, per germline (reference sequence). The CDR3 has 14 residues. The chain's CDR3 is CASSLGGHLYEQYF. CDR3 nucleotide sequence: TGTGCCAGCAGTTTAGGGGGGCACCTGTACGAGCAGTACTTC.

This chain connects TRBV12-2 to TRBJ1-3. TRBV12-2 is classified as a pseudogene. This CDR3 is built from 14 residues. CDR3 protein: CASRGVMPENTIYF. Written as DNA, the CDR3 is TGTGCAAGTCGCGGGGTGATGCCGGAAAACACCATATATTTT.

The table lists this clone with a few counts. The rearrangement uses TRBV9 and TRBJ2-7; 11 nucleotides match TRBD1. The trim removed 3 bases at V and 5 bases at J, leaving 10 bases unmatched. Germline V gene lookup returns CDR1 SGDLS and CDR2 YYNGEE. The length of the CDR3 is 16 residues. Here the CDR3 reads CASSDGSGTGGNEQYF. CDR3 sequence (DNA): TGTGCCAGCAGCGATGGTTCGGGGACAGGGGGGAACGAGCAGTACTTC.

This chain links TRBV7-2 with TRBJ2-3; TRBD2 aligns across 13 bases. Germline lookup yields CDR1 SGHTA and CDR2 FQGNSA. The ends lost 6 bases at V and 4 bases at J; junction bases unmatched: 1. The CDR3 extends over 14 amino acids. Written as DNA, the CDR3 is TGTGCCAGCAGACTAGCGGGGGGGCCAGATACGCAGTATTTT. Residues: CASRLAGGPDTQYF.

V is TRBV9 and J is TRBJ2-7; no definite D call. Trimming removed 7 bases from V and 2 bases from J, with 10 bases in between. Germline V lookup: CDR1 SGDLS, CDR2 YYNGEE. The CDR3 consists of 12 residues. The CDR3 DNA sequence: TGTGCCAGCGGTCGTAGGGCCTACGAGCAGTACTTC. Residues: CASGRRAYEQYF.